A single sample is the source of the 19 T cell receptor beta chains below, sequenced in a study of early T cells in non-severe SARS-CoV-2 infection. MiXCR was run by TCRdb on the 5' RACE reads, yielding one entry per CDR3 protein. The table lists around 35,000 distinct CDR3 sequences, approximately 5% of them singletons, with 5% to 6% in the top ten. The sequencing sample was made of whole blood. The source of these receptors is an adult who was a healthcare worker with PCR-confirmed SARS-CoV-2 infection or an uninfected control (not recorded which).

The CDR3 region has the DNA TGTGCCAGCTCACGGCAGGTGGACACTGAAGCTTTCTTT. As protein: CASSRQVDTEAFF. The chain combines TRBV18 with TRBJ1-1; D uncertain. Trimming removed 4 bases from V and 3 bases from J, with 9 bases in between. The CDR3 consists of 13 residues. Per the germline V gene, CDR1 is KGHSH and CDR2 is LQKENI.

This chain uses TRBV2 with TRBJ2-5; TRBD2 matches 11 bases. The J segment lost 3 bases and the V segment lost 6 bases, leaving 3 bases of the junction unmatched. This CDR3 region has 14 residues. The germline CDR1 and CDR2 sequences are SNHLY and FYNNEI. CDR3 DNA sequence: TGTGCCAGCAGCGGGGGACTAGCGGAAGAGACCCAGTACTTC. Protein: CASSGGLAEETQYF.

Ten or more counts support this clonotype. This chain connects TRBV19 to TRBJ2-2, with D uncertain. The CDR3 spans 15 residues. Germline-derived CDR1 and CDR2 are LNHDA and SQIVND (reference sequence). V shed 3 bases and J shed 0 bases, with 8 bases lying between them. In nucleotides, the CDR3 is TGTGCCAGTAGTATGTACATGACGAACACCGGGGAGCTGTTTTTT. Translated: CASSMYMTNTGELFF.

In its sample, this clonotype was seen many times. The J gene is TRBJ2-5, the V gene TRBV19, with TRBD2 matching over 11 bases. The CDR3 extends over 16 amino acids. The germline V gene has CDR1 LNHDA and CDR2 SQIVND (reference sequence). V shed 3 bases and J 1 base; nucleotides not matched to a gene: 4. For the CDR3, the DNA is TGTGCCAGTAGTATCAACCTAGCGGGGGGCCAAGAGACCCAGTACTTC. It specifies CASSINLAGGQETQYF.

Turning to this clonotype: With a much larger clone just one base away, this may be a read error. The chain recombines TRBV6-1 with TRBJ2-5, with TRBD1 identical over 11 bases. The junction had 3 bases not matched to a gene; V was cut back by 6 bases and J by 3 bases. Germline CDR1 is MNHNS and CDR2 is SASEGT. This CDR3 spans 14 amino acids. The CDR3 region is CASRRTGGKETQYF. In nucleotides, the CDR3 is TGTGCCAGCAGGAGGACAGGGGGCAAAGAGACCCAGTACTTC.

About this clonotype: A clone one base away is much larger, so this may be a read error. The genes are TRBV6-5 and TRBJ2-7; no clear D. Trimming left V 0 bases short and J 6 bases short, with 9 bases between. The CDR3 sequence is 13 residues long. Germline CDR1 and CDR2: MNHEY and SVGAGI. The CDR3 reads CASSYSNWAEQYF. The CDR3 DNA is TGTGCCAGCAGTTACTCGAACTGGGCCGAGCAGTACTTC.

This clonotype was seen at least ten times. This CDR3 reads CASSQEREGISPGDTQYF. CDR3 DNA sequence: TGCGCCAGCAGCCAGGAGCGGGAGGGCATTTCACCAGGGGATACGCAGTATTTT. The chain combines TRBV4-3 with TRBJ2-3, with 10 nucleotides matching TRBD2. V was pared by 3 bases and J by 6 bases, with 15 bases of the junction left unmatched. The CDR3 is 18 amino acids. Germline CDR1 is LGHNA and CDR2 is YSLEER.

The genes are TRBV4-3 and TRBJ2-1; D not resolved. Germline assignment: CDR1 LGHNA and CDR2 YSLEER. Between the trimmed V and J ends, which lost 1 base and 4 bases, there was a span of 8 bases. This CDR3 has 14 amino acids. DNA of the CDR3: TGCGCCAGCAGCCAAGGTCTTAGGTACAATGAGCAGTTCTTC. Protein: CASSQGLRYNEQFF.

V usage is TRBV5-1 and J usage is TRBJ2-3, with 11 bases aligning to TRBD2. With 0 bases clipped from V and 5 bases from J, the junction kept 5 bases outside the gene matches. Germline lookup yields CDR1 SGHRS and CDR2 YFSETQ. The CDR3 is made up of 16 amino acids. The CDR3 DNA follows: TGCGCCAGCAGCTTGGGACTAGCGGGATGGAGAGATACGCAGTATTTT. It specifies CASSLGLAGWRDTQYF.

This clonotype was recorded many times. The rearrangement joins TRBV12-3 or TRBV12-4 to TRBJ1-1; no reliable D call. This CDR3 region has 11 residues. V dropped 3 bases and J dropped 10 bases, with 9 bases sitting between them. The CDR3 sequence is CASSLEVGAFF. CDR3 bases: TGTGCCAGCAGTTTGGAGGTGGGAGCTTTCTTT.

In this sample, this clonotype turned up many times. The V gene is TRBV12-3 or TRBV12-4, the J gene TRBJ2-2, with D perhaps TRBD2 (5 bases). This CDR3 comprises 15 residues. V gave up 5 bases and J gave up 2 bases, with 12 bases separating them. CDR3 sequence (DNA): TGTGCCAGCAGTCCTGTCGGGGATAACACCGGGGAGCTGTTTTTT. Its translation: CASSPVGDNTGELFF.

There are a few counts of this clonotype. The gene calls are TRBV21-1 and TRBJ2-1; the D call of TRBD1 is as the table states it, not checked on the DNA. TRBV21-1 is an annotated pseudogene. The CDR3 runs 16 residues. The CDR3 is CASSKDRGSSYNEQFF. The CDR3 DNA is TGTGCCAGCAGCAAAGACCGGGGGAGCTCCTACAATGAGCAGTTCTTC.

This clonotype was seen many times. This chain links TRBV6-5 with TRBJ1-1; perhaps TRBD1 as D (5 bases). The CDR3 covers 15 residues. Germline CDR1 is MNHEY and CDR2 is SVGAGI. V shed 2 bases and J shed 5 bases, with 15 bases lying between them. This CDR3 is CASSYGANARTEAFF. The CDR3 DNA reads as TGTGCCAGCAGTTACGGGGCGAATGCTCGGACTGAAGCTTTCTTT.

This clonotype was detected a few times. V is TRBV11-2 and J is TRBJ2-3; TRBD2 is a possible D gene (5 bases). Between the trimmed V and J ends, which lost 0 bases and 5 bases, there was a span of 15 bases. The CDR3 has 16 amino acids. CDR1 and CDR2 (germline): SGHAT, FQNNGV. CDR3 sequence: CASSLERERYLDTQYF. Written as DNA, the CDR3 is TGTGCCAGCAGCTTAGAAAGGGAGAGGTATTTAGATACGCAGTATTTT.

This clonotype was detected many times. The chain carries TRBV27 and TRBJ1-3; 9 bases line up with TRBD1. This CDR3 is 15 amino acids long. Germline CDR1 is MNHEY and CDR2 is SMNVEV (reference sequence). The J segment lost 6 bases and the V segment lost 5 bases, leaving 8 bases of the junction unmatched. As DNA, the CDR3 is TGTGCCAGCAGTACAGGGGGCAGGGCTGAAAACACCATATATTTT. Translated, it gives CASSTGGRAENTIYF.

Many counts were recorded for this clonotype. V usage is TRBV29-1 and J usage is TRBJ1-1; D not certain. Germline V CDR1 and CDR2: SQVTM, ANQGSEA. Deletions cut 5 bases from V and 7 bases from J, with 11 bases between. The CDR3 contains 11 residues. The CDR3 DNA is TGCAGCGTTATCAGGCAATATGAAGCTTTCTTT. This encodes CSVIRQYEAFF.

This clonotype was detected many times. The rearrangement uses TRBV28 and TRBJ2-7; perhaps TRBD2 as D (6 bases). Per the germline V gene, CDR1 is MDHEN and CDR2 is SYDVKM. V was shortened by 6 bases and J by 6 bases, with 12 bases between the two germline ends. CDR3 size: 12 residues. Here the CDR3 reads CASSDIAVEQYF. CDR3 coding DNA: TGTGCCAGCAGCGACATAGCGGTCGAGCAGTACTTC.

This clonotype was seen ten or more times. CDR3 nucleotides: TGCAGCGTTGTACTAGTAGCGGCCCAGAATGAGCAGTTCTTC. It translates to CSVVLVAAQNEQFF. This chain joins TRBV29-1 and TRBJ2-1, with D possibly matching TRBD2 (6 bases). The V gene's germline CDR1 is SQVTM and CDR2 ANQGSEA. The CDR3 extends over 14 amino acids. Trimming took 4 bases from V and 7 from J, leaving 17 bases between them.

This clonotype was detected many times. CDR3 coding DNA: TGTGCCAGCAGCGTGGGCAGGGGGGGATCGGATGAGCAGTTCTTC. It encodes CASSVGRGGSDEQFF. This chain joins TRBV9 and TRBJ2-1; tentatively, D is TRBD1 or TRBD2 (7 bases each). Trimming stripped 2 bases from V and 8 bases from J, with 17 bases between. The CDR3 loop spans 15 amino acids. Germline lookup yields CDR1 SGDLS and CDR2 YYNGEE.